This T cell receptor beta chain appears in the sequencing data of a study of T cells in Graves' hyperthyroidism and ophthalmopathy. With regard to this clonotype: Its matching antigen is unknown.

CDR3 length: 18 amino acids. Unmatched junction bases numbered 12, after V lost 0 bases and J lost 0 bases. Per germline, CDR1 DFQATT and CDR2 SNEGSKA (reference sequence). Disease lasting under 3 months, a NOSPECS grade of at least 4, and a Clinical Activity Score of at least 3 were features of the ophthalmopathy patients. Uncontrolled infection, other autoimmune disease, pregnancy or lactation barred patients from enrollment. Study-level results: In the analysis, a 13 V-J model separated ophthalmopathy from stable hyperthyroidism.

Amplification yielded TCR beta CDR3 regions, with RNA transcripts as the source. The HTBI set primed first-round TCR CDR3 RT-PCR. TCRdb ran MiXCR on the multiplex PCR reads and lists one entry per CDR3 protein. The table includes around 600,000 distinct CDR3 sequences, more than 13% detected once. J is TRBJ2-5 and V is TRBV20-1, with 8 bases fitting TRBD2. The sequence came from a woman aged 18-29 years with Graves' ophthalmopathy. Sequencing was done on a sample of blood. CDR3 bases: TGCAGTGCTAGAGACTCCCGGCTAGCGGGTTTGTACCAAGAGACCCAGTACTTC. Translating gives CSARDSRLAGLYQETQYF.